This TCR beta chain was recorded in a study of neoadjuvant nivolumab and ipilimumab in lung cancer. Whole-study findings and limits: Blood richness before therapy tracked richness in tumors resected after neoadjuvant therapy.

The assay was immunoSEQ multiplex PCR, and TCRdb's table has in-frame clones only and misses some. Among around 20,000 clones listed, around 82% were seen once. Germline values: CDR1 LNHDA, CDR2 SQIVND (reference sequence). The CDR3 loop spans 14 amino acids. V was cut by 0 bases and J by 6 bases, with 8 bases left in between. Regarding this clone: Its antigen is unidentified.

The sequence derives from an adult with non-small cell lung cancer. The starting material was tumor tissue, obtained after neoadjuvant nivolumab, alone or with ipilimumab, at or shortly before surgery. The chain joins TRBV19 to TRBJ2-2; maybe TRBD1 (6 bases). The CDR3 DNA reads TGTGCCAGTAGTATAGAAGGGACACCCGGGGAGCTGTTTTTT. This translates into CASSIEGTPGELFF.